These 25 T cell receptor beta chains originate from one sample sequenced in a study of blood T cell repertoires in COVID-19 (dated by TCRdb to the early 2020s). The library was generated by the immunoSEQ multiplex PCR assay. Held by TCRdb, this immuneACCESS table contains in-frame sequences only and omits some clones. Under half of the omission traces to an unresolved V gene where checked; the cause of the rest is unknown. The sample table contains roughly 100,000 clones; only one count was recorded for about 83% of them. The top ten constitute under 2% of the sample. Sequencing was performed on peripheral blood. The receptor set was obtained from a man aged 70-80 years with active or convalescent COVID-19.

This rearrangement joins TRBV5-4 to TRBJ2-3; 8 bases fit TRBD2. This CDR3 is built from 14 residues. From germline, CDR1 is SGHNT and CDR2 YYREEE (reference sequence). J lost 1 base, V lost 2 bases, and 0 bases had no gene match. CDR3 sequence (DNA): TGTGCCAGCAGCTTAGCGGGGGGCACAGATACGCAGTATTTT. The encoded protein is CASSLAGGTDTQYF.

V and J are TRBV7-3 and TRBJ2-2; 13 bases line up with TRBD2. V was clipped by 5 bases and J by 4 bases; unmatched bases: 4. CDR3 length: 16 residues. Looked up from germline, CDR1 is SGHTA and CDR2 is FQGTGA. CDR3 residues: CASSLGLAGVTGELFF. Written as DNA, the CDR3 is TGTGCCAGCAGCCTCGGACTAGCGGGGGTCACCGGGGAGCTGTTTTTT. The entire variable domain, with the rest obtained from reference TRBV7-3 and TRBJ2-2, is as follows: GAGVSQTPSNKVTEKGKYVELRCDPISGHTALYWYRQSLGQGPEFLIYFQGTGAADDSGLPNDRFFAVRPEGSVSTLKIQRTERGDSAVYLCASSLGLAGVTGELFFGEGSRLTVL.

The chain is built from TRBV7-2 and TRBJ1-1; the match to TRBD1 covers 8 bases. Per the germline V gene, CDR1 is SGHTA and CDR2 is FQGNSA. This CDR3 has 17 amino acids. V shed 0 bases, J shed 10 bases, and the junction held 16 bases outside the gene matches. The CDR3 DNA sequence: TGTGCCAGCAGCTTAGCCGGGCAGGGGGCCACTCTTCGAGGAGCTTTCTTT. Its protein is CASSLAGQGATLRGAFF.

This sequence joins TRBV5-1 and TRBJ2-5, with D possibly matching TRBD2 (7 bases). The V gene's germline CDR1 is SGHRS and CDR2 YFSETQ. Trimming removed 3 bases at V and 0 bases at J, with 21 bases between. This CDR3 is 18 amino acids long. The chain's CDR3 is CASSSNPAGHSYQETQYF. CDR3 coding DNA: TGCGCCAGCAGCTCAAATCCAGCGGGACACTCGTACCAAGAGACCCAGTACTTC.

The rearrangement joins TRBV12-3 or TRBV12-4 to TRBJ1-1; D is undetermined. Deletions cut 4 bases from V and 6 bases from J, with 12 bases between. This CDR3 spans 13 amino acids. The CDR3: CASSSQSPPEAFF. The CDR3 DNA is TGTGCCAGCAGTTCACAGTCCCCCCCTGAAGCTTTCTTT.

In DNA, the CDR3 is TGTGCCAGCAGCAAAGTGTCCCAACAGAACACTGAAGCTTTCTTT. Its translation is CASSKVSQQNTEAFF. The rearrangement joins TRBV21-1 to TRBJ1-1; the table's TRBD1 call for D was not verified on the DNA. TRBV21-1 is a known pseudogene. The CDR3 runs 15 residues.

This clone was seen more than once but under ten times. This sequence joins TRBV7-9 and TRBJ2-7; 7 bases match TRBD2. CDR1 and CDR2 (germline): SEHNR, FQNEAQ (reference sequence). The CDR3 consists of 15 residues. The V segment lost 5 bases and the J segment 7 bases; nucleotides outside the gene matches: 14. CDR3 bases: TGTGCCAGCAGCCCAGCAGCGGGACGGTTCGCAGAGCAGTACTTC. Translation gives CASSPAAGRFAEQYF.

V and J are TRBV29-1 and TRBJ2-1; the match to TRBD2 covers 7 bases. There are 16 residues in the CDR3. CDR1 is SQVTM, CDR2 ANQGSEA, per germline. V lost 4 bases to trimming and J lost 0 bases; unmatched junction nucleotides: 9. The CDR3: CSVGVPQRGSYNEQFF. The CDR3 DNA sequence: TGCAGCGTTGGAGTCCCCCAGCGGGGCTCCTACAATGAGCAGTTCTTC.

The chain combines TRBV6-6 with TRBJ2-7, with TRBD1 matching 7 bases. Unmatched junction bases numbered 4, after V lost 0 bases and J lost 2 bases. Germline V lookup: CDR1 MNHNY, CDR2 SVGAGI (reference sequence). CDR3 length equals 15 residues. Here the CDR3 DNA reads TGTGCCAGCAGTTACTCGGCCCAGGGGGCCTACGAGCAGTACTTC. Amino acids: CASSYSAQGAYEQYF.

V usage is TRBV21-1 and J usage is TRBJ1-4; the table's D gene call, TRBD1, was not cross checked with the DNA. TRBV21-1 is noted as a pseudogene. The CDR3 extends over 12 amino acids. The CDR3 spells CARPGWNEKLFF. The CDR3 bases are TGTGCCAGGCCAGGGTGGAATGAAAAACTGTTTTTT.

Here the CDR3 DNA reads TGTGCCTGGAGTGTACCCCGGACAGGGGTGTACACTGAAGCTTTCTTT. It translates to CAWSVPRTGVYTEAFF. The chain has TRBV30 and TRBJ1-1; 9 bases align to TRBD1. V was clipped by 0 bases and J by 3 bases; unmatched bases: 8. The V gene's germline CDR1 is GTSNPN and CDR2 SVGIG (reference sequence). The CDR3 is 16 amino acids.

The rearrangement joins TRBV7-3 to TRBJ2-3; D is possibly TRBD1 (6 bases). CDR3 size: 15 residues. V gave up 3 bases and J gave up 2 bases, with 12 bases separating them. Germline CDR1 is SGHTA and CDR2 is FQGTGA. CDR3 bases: TGTGCCAGCAGCTTGGGACAAGAACACACAGATACGCAGTATTTT. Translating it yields CASSLGQEHTDTQYF.

The CDR3 reads CASSQGDRVAPLHF. The CDR3 nucleotides read TGTGCCAGCAGCCAAGGGGACAGGGTGGCACCCCTCCACTTT. The chain uses TRBV3-1 (or the pseudogene TRBV3-2) and TRBJ1-6; 9 bases align to TRBD1. The germline gives CDR1 LGHDT, CDR2 YNNKEL (reference sequence). V was pared by 1 base and J by 11 bases, with 3 bases of the junction left unmatched. This CDR3 has 14 residues.

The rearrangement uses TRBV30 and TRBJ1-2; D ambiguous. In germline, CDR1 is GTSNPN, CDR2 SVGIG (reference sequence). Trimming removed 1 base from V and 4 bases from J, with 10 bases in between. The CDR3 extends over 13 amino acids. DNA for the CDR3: TGTGCCTGGAGTGATTCCCGGAGCTATGGCTACACCTTC. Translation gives CAWSDSRSYGYTF.

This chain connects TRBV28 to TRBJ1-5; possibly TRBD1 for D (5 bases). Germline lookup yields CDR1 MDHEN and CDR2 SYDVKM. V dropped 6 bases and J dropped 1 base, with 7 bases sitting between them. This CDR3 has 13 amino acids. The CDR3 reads CASRRQSNQPQHF. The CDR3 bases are TGTGCCAGCAGGAGACAGAGCAATCAGCCCCAGCATTTT.

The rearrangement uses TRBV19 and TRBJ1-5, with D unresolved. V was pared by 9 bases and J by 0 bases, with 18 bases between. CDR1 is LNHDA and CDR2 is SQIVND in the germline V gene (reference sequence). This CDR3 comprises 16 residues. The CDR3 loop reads CASLATRDYSNQPQHF. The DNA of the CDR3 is TGTGCCAGCCTGGCGACGCGGGATTATAGCAATCAGCCCCAGCATTTT.

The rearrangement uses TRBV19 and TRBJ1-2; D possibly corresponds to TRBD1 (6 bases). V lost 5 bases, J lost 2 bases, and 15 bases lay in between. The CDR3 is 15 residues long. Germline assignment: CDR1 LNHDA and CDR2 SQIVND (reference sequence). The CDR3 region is CASSGGRFENYGYTF. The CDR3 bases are TGTGCCAGTAGTGGGGGCCGATTTGAGAACTATGGCTACACCTTC.

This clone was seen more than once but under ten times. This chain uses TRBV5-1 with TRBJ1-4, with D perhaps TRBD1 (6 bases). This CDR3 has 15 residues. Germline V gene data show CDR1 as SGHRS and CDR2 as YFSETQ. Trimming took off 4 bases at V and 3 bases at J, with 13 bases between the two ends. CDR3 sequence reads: CASSLQGLSNEKLFF. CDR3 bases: TGCGCCAGCAGCCTACAGGGTTTGTCTAATGAAAAACTGTTTTTT.

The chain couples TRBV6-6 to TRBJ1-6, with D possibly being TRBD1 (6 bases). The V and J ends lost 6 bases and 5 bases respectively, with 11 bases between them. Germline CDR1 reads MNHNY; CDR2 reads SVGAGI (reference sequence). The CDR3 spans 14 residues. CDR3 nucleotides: TGTGCCAGCAGACACAGGGAGAATAATTCACCCCTCCACTTT. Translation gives CASRHRENNSPLHF.

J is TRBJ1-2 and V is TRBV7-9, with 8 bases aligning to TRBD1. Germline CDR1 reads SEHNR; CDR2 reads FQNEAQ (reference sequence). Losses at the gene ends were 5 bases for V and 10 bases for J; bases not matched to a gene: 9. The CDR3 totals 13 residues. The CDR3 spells CASSRPGQGTYTF. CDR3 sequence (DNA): TGTGCCAGCAGCCGGCCTGGACAGGGAACCTACACCTTC.

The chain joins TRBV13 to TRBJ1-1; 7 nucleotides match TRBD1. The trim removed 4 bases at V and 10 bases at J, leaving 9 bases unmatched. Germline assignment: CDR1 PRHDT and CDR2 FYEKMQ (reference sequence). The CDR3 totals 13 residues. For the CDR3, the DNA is TGTGCCAGCAGCTACAGGGGACGGGCGGTAGCTTTCTTT. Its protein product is CASSYRGRAVAFF.

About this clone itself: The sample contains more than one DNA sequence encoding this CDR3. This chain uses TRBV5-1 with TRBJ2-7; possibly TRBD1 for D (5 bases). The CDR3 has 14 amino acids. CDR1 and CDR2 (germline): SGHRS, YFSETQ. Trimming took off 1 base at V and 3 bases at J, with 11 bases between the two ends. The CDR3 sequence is CASSLQGGSYEQYF. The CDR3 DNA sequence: TGCGCCAGCAGCTTGCAGGGTGGTAGCTACGAGCAGTACTTC. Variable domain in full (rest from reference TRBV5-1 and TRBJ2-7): KAGVTQTPRYLIKTRGQQVTLSCSPISGHRSVSWYQQTPGQGLQFLFEYFSETQRNKGNFPGRFSGRQFSNSRSEMNVSTLELGDSALYLCASSLQGGSYEQYFGPGTRLTVT.

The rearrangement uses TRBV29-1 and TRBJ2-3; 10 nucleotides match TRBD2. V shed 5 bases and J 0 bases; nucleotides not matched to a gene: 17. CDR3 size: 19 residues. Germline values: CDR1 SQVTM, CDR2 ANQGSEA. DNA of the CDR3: TGCAGCGTTTTGGGAATTAGTCTAGCGGGGGCCATCAGCACAGATACGCAGTATTTT. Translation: CSVLGISLAGAISTDTQYF.

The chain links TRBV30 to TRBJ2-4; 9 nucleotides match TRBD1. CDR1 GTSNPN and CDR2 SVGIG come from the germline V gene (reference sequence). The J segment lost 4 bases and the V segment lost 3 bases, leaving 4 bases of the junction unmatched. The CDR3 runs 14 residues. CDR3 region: CAWSRTGAKNIQYF. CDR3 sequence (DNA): TGTGCCTGGAGCCGGACAGGGGCAAAAAACATTCAGTACTTC.

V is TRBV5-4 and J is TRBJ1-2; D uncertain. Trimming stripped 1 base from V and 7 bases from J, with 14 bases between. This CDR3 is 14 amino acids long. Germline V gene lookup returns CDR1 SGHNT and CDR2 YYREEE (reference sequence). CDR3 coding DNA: TGTGCCAGCAGCTTGATGTTCGATGGAGGTGGCTACACCTTC. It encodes CASSLMFDGGGYTF.